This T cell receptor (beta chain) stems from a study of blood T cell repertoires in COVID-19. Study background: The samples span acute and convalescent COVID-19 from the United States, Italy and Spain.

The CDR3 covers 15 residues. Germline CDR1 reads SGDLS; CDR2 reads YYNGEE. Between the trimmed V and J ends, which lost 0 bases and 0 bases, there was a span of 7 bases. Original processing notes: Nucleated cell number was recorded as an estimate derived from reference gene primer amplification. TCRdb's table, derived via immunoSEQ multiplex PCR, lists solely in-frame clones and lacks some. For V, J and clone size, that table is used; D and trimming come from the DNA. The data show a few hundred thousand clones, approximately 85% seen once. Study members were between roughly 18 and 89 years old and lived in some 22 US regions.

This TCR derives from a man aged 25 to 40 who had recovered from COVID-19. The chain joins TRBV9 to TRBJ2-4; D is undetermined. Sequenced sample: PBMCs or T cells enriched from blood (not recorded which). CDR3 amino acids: CASSVAGAAKNIQYF. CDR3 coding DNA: TGTGCCAGCAGCGTAGCGGGTGCAGCCAAAAACATTCAGTACTTC. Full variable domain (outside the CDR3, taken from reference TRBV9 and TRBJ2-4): DSGVTQTPKHLITATGQRVTLRCSPRSGDLSVYWYQQSLDQGLQFLIQYYNGEERAKGNILERFSAQQFPDLHSELNLSSLELGDSALYFCASSVAGAAKNIQYFGAGTRLSVL.